The present T cell receptor beta chain was sequenced within a study of shared clonotypes between healthy human individuals. Sequenced by immunoSEQ multiplex PCR; TCRdb stores in-frame clones only, minus some. The table has over 700,000 clones, roughly two thirds seen once. V shed 4 bases, J shed 2 bases, and the junction held 5 bases outside the gene matches. In germline, CDR1 is SGHRS, CDR2 YFSETQ. This CDR3 comprises 14 residues. The sequencing input was memory CD4+ T cells sorted from blood. Documented subset: CD45RA-negative fraction. This receptor was identified in a woman aged 30 to 39 in good health. V gene TRBV5-1 combines with J gene TRBJ2-7; 8 bases fit TRBD1. CDR3 sequence reads: CASSVGQETYEQYF. The CDR3 nucleotides are TGCGCCAGCAGCGTGGGACAGGAAACCTACGAGCAGTACTTC.